A single sample is the source of the 8 T cell receptor beta chains below, sequenced in a study of beta chain features in type 1 diabetes. Broader study findings: Moderate but significant shortening of TCRB CDR3s was recorded in all four CD4+ subsets from Type 1 diabetes patients.

The antigens of these receptors remain unknown. As every portion of the isolated RNA was reverse transcribed, the sequencing read expressed TCRB transcripts. Assay used: immunoSEQ multiplex PCR; TCRdb lists only in-frame clones, some missing. Among about 260,000 clones listed, about a fifth were seen once. Sequencing used naive CD4+ T cells from blood. The receptor set was obtained from a woman between 40 and 55 years old with type 1 diabetes.

A few counts support this clone. The V and J genes are TRBV15 and TRBJ1-2; D is unclear. V lost 4 bases, J lost 4 bases, and 13 bases lay in between. The germline CDR1 and CDR2 sequences are LNHNV and YYDKDF (reference sequence). This CDR3 has 14 amino acids. CDR3 bases: TGTGCCACCAGCACAAGCGGACCGGTCTATGGCTACACCTTC. Translation: CATSTSGPVYGYTF.

The sample holds a few counts of this clone. The gene calls are TRBV6-6 and TRBJ2-7; 9 positions match TRBD1. The CDR3 has 14 residues. The germline V gene encodes CDR1 MNHNY and CDR2 SVGAGI (reference sequence). Unmatched junction bases numbered 5, after V lost 2 bases and J lost 6 bases. The CDR3 DNA reads TGTGCCAGCAGTTACGGGACAGGGTCGGTCGAGCAGTACTTC. The encoded protein is CASSYGTGSVEQYF.

This sequence joins TRBV5-1 and TRBJ2-3; possible D gene TRBD1, 6 bases. The CDR3 runs 13 residues. Trimming removed 2 bases from V and 5 bases from J, with 9 bases in between. Looked up from germline, CDR1 is SGHRS and CDR2 is YFSETQ. CDR3 sequence: CASSFPGEDTQYF. CDR3 nucleotide sequence: TGCGCCAGCAGCTTTCCAGGGGAAGATACGCAGTATTTT.

The chain links TRBV5-6 to TRBJ1-1; weak D call: TRBD1 (6 bases). V was shortened by 4 bases and J by 6 bases, with 19 bases between the two germline ends. The CDR3 runs 15 residues. CDR1 is SGHDT and CDR2 is YYEEEE in the germline V gene. The CDR3 DNA sequence: TGTGCCAGCAGCGGCACAGGGTCAGGATTCCCTGAAGCTTTCTTT. This translates into CASSGTGSGFPEAFF. Full variable domain (remainder filled in from reference TRBV5-6 and TRBJ1-1): DAGVTQSPTHLIKTRGQQVTLRCSPKSGHDTVSWYQQALGQGPQFIFQYYEEEERQRGNFPDRFSGHQFPNYSSELNVNALLLGDSALYLCASSGTGSGFPEAFFGQGTRLTVV.

This clone was seen a few times. Germline and junction disagree at one end, which may indicate a read error. The V call is TRBV28, the J call TRBJ2-1; D perhaps matches TRBD2 (6 bases). Germline assignment: CDR1 MDHEN and CDR2 SYDVKM. This CDR3 is 13 amino acids long. CDR3 bases: TGTGCCAGCAGACTGGGCGGAGGGGAGCTTTGGGTCTTC. Amino acid sequence: CASRLGGGELWVF.

The V call is TRBV7-9, the J call TRBJ2-1, with D uncertain. The CDR3 runs to 15 residues. CDR1 is SEHNR, CDR2 FQNEAQ, per germline (reference sequence). V was trimmed by 5 bases and J by 0 bases, leaving 11 bases between them. In nucleotides, the CDR3 is TGTGCCAGCAGCCCCCCTTCTAGCTCCTACAATGAGCAGTTCTTC. Translation gives CASSPPSSSYNEQFF.

V is TRBV6-5 and J is TRBJ1-5, with 7 bases fitting TRBD1. CDR1 and CDR2 (germline): MNHEY, SVGAGI. The CDR3 consists of 15 residues. J gave up 6 bases and V 8 bases, and 13 bases lay outside the gene matches. Here the CDR3 reads CASATGGGRFQPQHF. The DNA for the CDR3 is TGTGCCAGCGCAACGGGAGGGGGCAGGTTTCAGCCCCAGCATTTT.

This clone showed up just a few times. Relative to the germline gene, one junction end is altered; a read error may explain this. The J gene is TRBJ2-6, the V gene TRBV6-5; D might be TRBD2 (6 bases). Germline V gene data show CDR1 as MNHEY and CDR2 as SVGAGI. CDR3 size: 15 residues. CDR3 in amino acids: CAISAGTSGANVLTF. The CDR3 nucleotides read TGTGCCATCAGTGCGGGGACCTCTGGGGCCAACGTCCTGACTTTC.